This T cell receptor beta chain was captured in a study of T cell responses to AZD1222 COVID-19 vaccine. Whole-study context: Second-dose schedules of about 4 or about 12 weeks were combined.

Note on this clone: The antigen remains unidentified.

General study findings and limits: Regions left unmutated in variants are reportedly the target of nearly half of spike-specific TCRs.

The data were produced by immunoSEQ multiplex PCR, yet TCRdb's version contains in-frame clones alone and is incomplete. The data hold 100,000 to 150,000 clones, with 75% to 90% observed a single time. This sequence was found in an adult in good health. The material was peripheral blood, obtained on day 0 of AZD1222 vaccination.

The CDR3 region is CAWGDRSLTYEQYF. CDR3 DNA sequence: TGTGCCTGGGGCGACAGATCACTGACCTACGAGCAGTACTTC. The chain combines TRBV30 with TRBJ2-7; maybe TRBD1 (5 bases). Trimming took 5 bases from V and 2 from J, leaving 16 bases between them. Germline values: CDR1 GTSNPN, CDR2 SVGIG (reference sequence). The CDR3 consists of 14 residues.